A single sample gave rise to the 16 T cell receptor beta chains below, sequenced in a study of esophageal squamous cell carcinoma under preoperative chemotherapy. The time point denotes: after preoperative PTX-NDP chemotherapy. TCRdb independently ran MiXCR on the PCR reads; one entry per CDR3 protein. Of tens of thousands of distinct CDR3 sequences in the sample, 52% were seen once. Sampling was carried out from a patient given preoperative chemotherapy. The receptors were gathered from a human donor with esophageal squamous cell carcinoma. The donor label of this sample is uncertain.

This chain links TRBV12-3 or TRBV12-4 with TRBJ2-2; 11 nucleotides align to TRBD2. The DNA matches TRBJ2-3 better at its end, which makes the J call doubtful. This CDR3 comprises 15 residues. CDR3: CASTLSGRDTGEQYF. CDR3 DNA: TGTGCCAGCACCCTTAGCGGGAGGGACACCGGGGAGCAGTATTTT.

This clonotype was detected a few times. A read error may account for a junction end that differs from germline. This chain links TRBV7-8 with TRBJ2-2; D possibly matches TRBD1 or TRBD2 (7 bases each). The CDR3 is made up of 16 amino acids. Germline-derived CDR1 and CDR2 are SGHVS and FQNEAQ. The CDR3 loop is CASSRLGGVNTGEQFF. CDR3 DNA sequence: TGTGCCAGCAGCCGCCTAGGGGGGGTAAACACAGGGGAGCAGTTTTTT.

This CDR3 reads CASSLGASTTDTQYF. CDR3 DNA sequence: TGTGCCAGCAGCTTGGGGGCTTCCACCACAGATACGCAGTACTTC. This chain links TRBV7-8 with TRBJ2-4; perhaps TRBD1 as D (6 bases). V was shortened by 3 bases and J by 13 bases, with 22 bases between the two germline ends. Germline CDR1 SGHVS, CDR2 FQNEAQ. The CDR3 consists of 15 residues.

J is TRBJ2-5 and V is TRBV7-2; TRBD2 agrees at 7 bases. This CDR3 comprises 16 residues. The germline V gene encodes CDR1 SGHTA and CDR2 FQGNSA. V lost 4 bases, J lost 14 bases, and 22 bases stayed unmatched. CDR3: CASSSLLALYPETRYF. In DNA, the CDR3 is TGTGCCAGCAGCTCCCTACTAGCGCTGTACCCAGAGACCCGATACTTC.

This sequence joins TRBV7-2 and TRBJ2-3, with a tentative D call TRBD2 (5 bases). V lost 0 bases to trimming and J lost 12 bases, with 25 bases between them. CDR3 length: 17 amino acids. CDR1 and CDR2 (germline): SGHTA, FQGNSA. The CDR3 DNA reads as TGTGCCAGCAGCTTAGCCCCTGGGCGGGTCGCCACAAACACTCAGTATTTT. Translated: CASSLAPGRVATNTQYF.

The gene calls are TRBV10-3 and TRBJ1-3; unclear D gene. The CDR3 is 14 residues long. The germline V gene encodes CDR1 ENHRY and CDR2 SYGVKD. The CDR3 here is CACKDTTSGNTIYF. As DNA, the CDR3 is TGTGCTTGTAAAGACACCACCTCTGGAAACACCATATATTTT.

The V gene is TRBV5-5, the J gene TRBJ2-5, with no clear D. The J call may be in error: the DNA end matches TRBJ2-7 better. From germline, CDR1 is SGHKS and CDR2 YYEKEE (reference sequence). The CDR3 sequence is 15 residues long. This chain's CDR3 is CASSLVPGSWGEQYF. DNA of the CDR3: TGTGCCAGCAGCTTGGTCCCAGGTAGTTGGGGCGAGCAGTACTTC.

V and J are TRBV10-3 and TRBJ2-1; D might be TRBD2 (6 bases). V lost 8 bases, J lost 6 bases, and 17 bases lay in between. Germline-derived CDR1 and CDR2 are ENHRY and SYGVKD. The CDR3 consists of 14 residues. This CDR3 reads CAISGTGLPNEQFF. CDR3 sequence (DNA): TGTGCCATCTCCGGGACTGGGCTTCCCAATGAGCAGTTCTTC.

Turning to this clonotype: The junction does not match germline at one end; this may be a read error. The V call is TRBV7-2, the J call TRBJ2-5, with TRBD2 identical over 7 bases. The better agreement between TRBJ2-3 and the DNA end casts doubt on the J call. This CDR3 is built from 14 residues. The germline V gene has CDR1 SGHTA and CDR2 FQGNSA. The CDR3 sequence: CAGSWGGRVETQYF. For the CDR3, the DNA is TGTGCCGGCAGCTGGGGGGGAAGGGTAGAGACCCAGTATTTT.

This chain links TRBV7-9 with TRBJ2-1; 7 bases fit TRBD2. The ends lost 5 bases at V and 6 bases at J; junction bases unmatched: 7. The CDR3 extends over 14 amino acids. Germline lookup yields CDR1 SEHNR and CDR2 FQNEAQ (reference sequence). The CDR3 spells CASSPPAGVNEQFF. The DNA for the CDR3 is TGTGCCAGCAGCCCCCCGGCGGGAGTCAATGAGCAGTTCTTC.

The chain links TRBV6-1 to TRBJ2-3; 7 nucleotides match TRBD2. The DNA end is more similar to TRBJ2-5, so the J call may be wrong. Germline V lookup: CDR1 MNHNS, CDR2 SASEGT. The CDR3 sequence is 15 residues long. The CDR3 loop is CASRESLAAGETQYF. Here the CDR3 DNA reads TGTGCCAGCAGGGAATCCCTAGCGGCGGGGGAGACCCAGTACTTC.

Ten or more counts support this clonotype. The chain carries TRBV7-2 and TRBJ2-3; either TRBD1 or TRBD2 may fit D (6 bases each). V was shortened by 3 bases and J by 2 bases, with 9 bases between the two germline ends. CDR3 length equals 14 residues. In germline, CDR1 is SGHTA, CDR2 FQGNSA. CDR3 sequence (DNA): TGTGCCAGCAGCTTCAGGGGACTCACAGATACGCAGTATTTT. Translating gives CASSFRGLTDTQYF.

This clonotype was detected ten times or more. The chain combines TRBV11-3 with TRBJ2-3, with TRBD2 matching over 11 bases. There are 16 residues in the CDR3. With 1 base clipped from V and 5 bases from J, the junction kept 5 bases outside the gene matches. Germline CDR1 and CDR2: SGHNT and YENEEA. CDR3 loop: CASSLGSGGAGDTQYF. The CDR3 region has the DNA TGTGCCAGCAGCTTAGGTAGCGGGGGGGCCGGAGATACGCAGTATTTT.

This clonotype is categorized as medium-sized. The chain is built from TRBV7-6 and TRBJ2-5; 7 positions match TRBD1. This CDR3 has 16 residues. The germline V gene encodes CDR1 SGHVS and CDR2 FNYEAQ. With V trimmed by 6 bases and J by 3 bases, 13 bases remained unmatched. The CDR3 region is CASSPTGDLVKETQYF. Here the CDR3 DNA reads TGTGCCAGCAGTCCTACAGGGGACCTGGTAAAAGAGACCCAGTACTTC.

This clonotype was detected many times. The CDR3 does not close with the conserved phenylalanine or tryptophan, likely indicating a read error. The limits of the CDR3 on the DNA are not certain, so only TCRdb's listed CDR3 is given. This CDR3 reads CASSAGTS. This chain joins TRBV7-2 and TRBJ2-6. The CDR3 contains 8 residues when both ends are counted. Germline V gives CDR1 SGHTA, CDR2 FQGNSA.

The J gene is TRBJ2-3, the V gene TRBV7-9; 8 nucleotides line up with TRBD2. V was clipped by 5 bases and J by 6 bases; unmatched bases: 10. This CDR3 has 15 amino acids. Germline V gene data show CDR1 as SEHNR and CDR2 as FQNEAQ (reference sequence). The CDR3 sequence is CASSAWGAGADTQYF. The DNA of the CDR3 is TGTGCCAGCAGCGCCTGGGGAGCGGGGGCGGATACGCAGTATTTT.